This section outlines one T cell receptor (beta chain) sequence together with its context. TCRdb processed the 5' RACE reads anew with MiXCR; each CDR3 protein has one entry. This table holds hundreds of thousands of distinct CDR3 sequences, roughly 6% found once. The data were obtained in a study of identical twins. V lost 5 bases, J lost 7 bases, and 12 bases lay in between. The CDR3 runs 13 residues. Input material: naive T cells sorted from blood. The receptor was derived from a man aged 18 to 29 in good health. The chain has TRBV12-3 or TRBV12-4 and TRBJ1-5; TRBD1 is a possible D gene (6 bases). The CDR3 region has the DNA TGTGCCAGCAGTCACAGGGAGTTGCAGCCCCAGCATTTT. Translated: CASSHRELQPQHF.